This T cell receptor beta chain was captured in a study of identical twins. V was clipped by 1 base and J by 4 bases; unmatched bases: 7. Looked up from germline, CDR1 is MNHEY and CDR2 is SMNVEV (reference sequence). This CDR3 has 16 amino acids. Note on this clonotype: What it binds is unknown.

The study, taken as a whole, reports: For cord blood, abundant beta clonotypes had fewer insertions, unlike memory repertoires, which showed none.

Healthy Caucasian individuals made up all the donors. Each CDR3 protein is one row after TCRdb ran MiXCR on the 5' RACE reads. The sample contains around 530,000 distinct CDR3 sequences, 12% to 15% of which appear only once. In addition, the sample was reused for a study of yellow fever vaccine responses in identical twins.

This receptor was taken from a woman aged 18-29 years in good health. The source material was CD4+ T cells sorted from blood. This rearrangement joins TRBV27 to TRBJ2-1, with TRBD1 matching over 7 bases. CDR3 DNA sequence: TGTGCCAGCAGTTTATTGGGGGACAGAGTGTACAATGAGCAGTTCTTC. This sequence encodes CASSLLGDRVYNEQFF.